The rows below give T cell receptor beta chains drawn from one sample of a study of Ad26.COV2.S vaccination and SARS-CoV-2 variants. The assay was immunoSEQ multiplex PCR, and TCRdb's table has in-frame clones only and misses some. The data show about 280,000 clones, approximately 87% seen once. The sample consisted of peripheral blood, taken in a trial of Ad26.COV2.S vaccine versus placebo. The receptors come from a person aged 18-60 years who received the Ad26.COV2.S COVID-19 vaccine or a placebo. Both conserved end residues are part of each CDR3. Each record gives: V gene, J gene, clone size, D gene, CDR3 protein, CDR3 DNA. A D gene is named only where the DNA matches it firmly. Clone size is not always given. Where it is, it says once, few, many or a class for expanded clones.

V gene: TRBV18; J gene: TRBJ2-6; clone size: -; D gene: TRBD2; CDR3 protein: CASSLGTSGGAGANVLTF; CDR3 DNA: TGTGCCAGCTCACTTGGGACTAGCGGGGGAGCTGGGGCCAACGTCCTGACTTTC
V gene: TRBV6-5; J gene: TRBJ1-2; clone size: -; D gene: TRBD1; CDR3 protein: CASTLTTGGYGYTF; CDR3 DNA: TGTGCCAGCACCCTAACGACAGGGGGCTATGGCTACACCTTC
V gene: TRBV7-9; J gene: TRBJ1-1; clone size: -; D gene: -; CDR3 protein: CASSETSGTPRDTEAFF; CDR3 DNA: TGTGCCAGCAGTGAAACCTCGGGGACACCCCGGGATACTGAAGCTTTCTTT
V gene: TRBV14; J gene: TRBJ2-7; clone size: -; D gene: TRBD1; CDR3 protein: CASSLQGAVYEQYF; CDR3 DNA: TGTGCCAGCAGCTTGCAGGGGGCTGTGTACGAGCAGTACTTC
V gene: TRBV2; J gene: TRBJ2-1; clone size: -; D gene: -; CDR3 protein: CASTFNDNEQFF; CDR3 DNA: TGTGCCAGCACTTTTAACGACAATGAGCAGTTCTTC
V gene: TRBV6-4; J gene: TRBJ2-2; clone size: -; D gene: TRBD2; CDR3 protein: CASSGGWREGGTGELFF; CDR3 DNA: TGTGCCAGCAGTGGGGGCTGGCGGGAGGGAGGTACCGGGGAGCTGTTTTTT
V gene: TRBV19; J gene: TRBJ1-4; clone size: -; D gene: -; CDR3 protein: CASSSVGATNEKLFF; CDR3 DNA: TGTGCCAGTAGTTCGGTGGGTGCAACTAATGAAAAACTGTTTTTT
V gene: TRBV9; J gene: TRBJ1-1; clone size: -; D gene: -; CDR3 protein: CASSAGGQLNTEAFF; CDR3 DNA: TGTGCCAGCAGCGCGGGAGGGCAGTTGAACACTGAAGCTTTCTTT
V gene: TRBV9; J gene: TRBJ2-2; clone size: -; D gene: -; CDR3 protein: CASSVRDPGAWTGELFF; CDR3 DNA: TGTGCCAGCAGCGTCAGAGACCCAGGGGCTTGGACCGGGGAGCTGTTTTTT
V gene: TRBV6-1; J gene: TRBJ2-3; clone size: -; D gene: -; CDR3 protein: CASSETSPYTQYF; CDR3 DNA: TGTGCCAGCAGTGAAACTAGTCCTTATACGCAGTATTTT
V gene: TRBV5-1; J gene: TRBJ1-5; clone size: few; D gene: -; CDR3 protein: CASSLSGAINQPQHF; CDR3 DNA: TGCGCCAGCAGCTTATCAGGGGCGATCAATCAGCCCCAGCATTTT
V gene: TRBV5-1; J gene: TRBJ1-1; clone size: once; D gene: -; CDR3 protein: CASKPSAGVSYSAEAFF; CDR3 DNA: TGCGCCAGCAAACCCTCGGCAGGGGTTTCTTATTCTGCTGAAGCTTTCTTT
V gene: TRBV28; J gene: TRBJ1-2; clone size: -; D gene: -; CDR3 protein: CASTKGTRYGYTF; CDR3 DNA: TGTGCCAGCACCAAAGGGACTCGATATGGCTACACCTTC
V gene: TRBV4-2; J gene: TRBJ2-7; clone size: few; D gene: -; CDR3 protein: CASSQRAGYEQYF; CDR3 DNA: TGTGCCAGCAGCCAGAGAGCAGGCTACGAGCAGTACTTC
V gene: TRBV6-2/TRBV6-3; J gene: TRBJ2-1; clone size: once; D gene: -; CDR3 protein: CASSYGSAYNEQFF; CDR3 DNA: TGTGCCAGCAGTTACGGGTCGGCGTACAATGAGCAGTTCTTC
V gene: TRBV11-2; J gene: TRBJ2-7; clone size: -; D gene: -; CDR3 protein: CASSLQGYEQYF; CDR3 DNA: TGTGCCAGCAGCTTACAGGGCTACGAGCAGTACTTC
V gene: TRBV20-1; J gene: TRBJ2-7; clone size: few; D gene: -; CDR3 protein: CSASLGLDVQYF; CDR3 DNA: TGCAGTGCCAGTCTAGGCCTCGATGTGCAGTACTTC
V gene: TRBV9; J gene: TRBJ1-4; clone size: -; D gene: -; CDR3 protein: CASSVRGSYREKLFF; CDR3 DNA: TGTGCCAGCAGCGTCAGGGGCTCCTACCGTGAAAAACTGTTTTTT
V gene: TRBV7-2; J gene: TRBJ1-1; clone size: -; D gene: -; CDR3 protein: CASSLQGNTEAFF; CDR3 DNA: TGTGCCAGCAGCCTACAAGGGAACACTGAAGCTTTCTTT
V gene: TRBV11-2; J gene: TRBJ1-2; clone size: -; D gene: -; CDR3 protein: CASSYDPVAGRRDGYTF; CDR3 DNA: TGTGCCAGCAGCTATGACCCCGTGGCAGGGAGAAGGGATGGCTACACCTTC
V gene: TRBV7-9; J gene: TRBJ1-2; clone size: -; D gene: -; CDR3 protein: CASSGAGAGTYGYTF; CDR3 DNA: TGTGCCAGCAGCGGAGCGGGGGCGGGGACCTATGGCTACACCTTC
V gene: TRBV7-9; J gene: TRBJ1-2; clone size: -; D gene: -; CDR3 protein: CASSPQTWANYGYTF; CDR3 DNA: TGTGCCAGCAGCCCCCAGACGTGGGCTAACTATGGCTACACCTTC
V gene: TRBV7-9; J gene: TRBJ2-6; clone size: -; D gene: TRBD1; CDR3 protein: CASSLDRGKTGANVLTF; CDR3 DNA: TGTGCCAGCAGCTTAGACAGGGGAAAAACTGGGGCCAACGTCCTGACTTTC
V gene: TRBV5-1; J gene: TRBJ2-2; clone size: -; D gene: -; CDR3 protein: CASTLGIARTGELFF; CDR3 DNA: TGCGCCAGCACCTTGGGAATAGCCCGGACCGGGGAGCTGTTTTTT
V gene: TRBV6-2/TRBV6-3; J gene: TRBJ2-1; clone size: -; D gene: -; CDR3 protein: CASSYTSTDTRGNEQFF; CDR3 DNA: TGTGCCAGCAGTTACACTTCGACTGACACTAGGGGTAATGAGCAGTTCTTC
V gene: TRBV7-9; J gene: TRBJ2-3; clone size: -; D gene: -; CDR3 protein: CASSPNSLDTQYF; CDR3 DNA: TGTGCCAGCAGCCCGAACTCTTTGGATACGCAGTATTTT
V gene: TRBV4-2; J gene: TRBJ2-1; clone size: -; D gene: -; CDR3 protein: CASSQVNGNEQFF; CDR3 DNA: TGTGCCAGCAGCCAAGTAAACGGCAATGAGCAGTTCTTC
V gene: TRBV28; J gene: TRBJ1-6; clone size: -; D gene: -; CDR3 protein: CASSLVQGYNSPLHF; CDR3 DNA: TGTGCCAGCAGTTTAGTACAGGGATATAATTCACCCCTCCACTTT
V gene: TRBV28; J gene: TRBJ2-1; clone size: -; D gene: -; CDR3 protein: CASISGTYNEQFF; CDR3 DNA: TGTGCCAGCATATCCGGGACCTACAATGAGCAGTTCTTC
V gene: TRBV4-1; J gene: TRBJ1-4; clone size: -; D gene: -; CDR3 protein: CASSLLTNEKLFF; CDR3 DNA: TGCGCCAGCAGCCTCCTAACTAATGAAAAACTGTTTTTT
V gene: TRBV11-2; J gene: TRBJ1-1; clone size: -; D gene: -; CDR3 protein: CASSYGQMNTEAFF; CDR3 DNA: TGTGCCAGCAGCTACGGACAGATGAACACTGAAGCTTTCTTT
V gene: TRBV6-5; J gene: TRBJ1-5; clone size: -; D gene: TRBD1; CDR3 protein: CASRLQGFGQPQHF; CDR3 DNA: TGTGCCAGCAGATTACAGGGGTTTGGACAGCCCCAGCATTTT
V gene: TRBV7-2; J gene: TRBJ1-4; clone size: -; D gene: -; CDR3 protein: CASSPLPGRVGEKLFF; CDR3 DNA: TGTGCCAGCAGCCCTCTCCCAGGCAGGGTGGGCGAAAAACTGTTTTTT
V gene: TRBV15; J gene: TRBJ1-5; clone size: -; D gene: -; CDR3 protein: CATSRDHRENQPQHF; CDR3 DNA: TGTGCCACCAGCAGAGATCATCGGGAAAATCAGCCCCAGCATTTT
V gene: TRBV6-4; J gene: TRBJ1-1; clone size: -; D gene: -; CDR3 protein: CASSDRQGEAFF; CDR3 DNA: TGTGCCAGCAGTGACCGGCAGGGGGAAGCTTTCTTT
V gene: TRBV4-1; J gene: TRBJ2-7; clone size: -; D gene: TRBD2; CDR3 protein: CASSLTTSDLYEQYF; CDR3 DNA: TGCGCCAGCAGCCTAACGACTAGCGACCTCTACGAGCAGTACTTC
V gene: TRBV29-1; J gene: TRBJ1-2; clone size: -; D gene: -; CDR3 protein: CSATGTGNFYGYTF; CDR3 DNA: TGCAGCGCGACCGGGACGGGAAACTTCTATGGCTACACCTTC
V gene: TRBV27; J gene: TRBJ2-3; clone size: -; D gene: -; CDR3 protein: CASLGPSTDTQYF; CDR3 DNA: TGTGCCAGCCTTGGTCCTAGCACAGATACGCAGTATTTT
V gene: TRBV5-6; J gene: TRBJ2-7; clone size: -; D gene: -; CDR3 protein: CASSFRIEQYF; CDR3 DNA: TGTGCCAGCAGCTTCCGGATAGAGCAGTACTTC
V gene: TRBV7-9; J gene: TRBJ1-2; clone size: few; D gene: -; CDR3 protein: CASSLGTAGGYTF; CDR3 DNA: TGTGCCAGCAGCTTAGGGACAGCTGGAGGCTACACCTTC